This is a list of T cell receptor beta chains from one sample in a study of T-cell reconstitution after alpha-beta-depleted transplantation in children. TCRdb processed the PCR reads anew with MiXCR; each CDR3 protein has one entry. Of some 640,000 distinct CDR3 sequences listed, over 15% are singletons. Sequences were derived from PBMCs from the stem cell graft donor, sampled from the stem cell graft. The receptors were sampled from a human donor who donated a stem cell graft to a child with acute myeloid leukemia. Both conserved end residues are part of each CDR3. The D gene is left open where the match is weak. Clone size is not always given. Where it is, it says once, few, many or a class for expanded clones.

CDR3aa,CDR3nt,j_gene,v_gene,len,abundance,d_gene
CASSYGERATEAFF,TGTGCCAGCAGTTACGGAGAGCGGGCCACTGAAGCTTTCTTT,TRBJ1-1,TRBV6-5,14,many,.
CATSSGVSGFSPLHF,TGTGCCACCAGCAGCGGGGTATCCGGGTTTTCACCCCTCCACTTT,TRBJ1-6,TRBV15,15,few,.
CASSLATGISNTEAFF,TGTGCCAGCAGCTTAGCGACAGGGATTTCTAACACTGAAGCTTTCTTT,TRBJ1-1,TRBV7-2,16,few,TRBD1
CSATKGIEQFF,TGCAGTGCTACAAAGGGGATTGAGCAGTTCTTC,TRBJ2-1,TRBV20-1,11,many,.
CATSDQRDPAREQFF,TGTGCCACCAGTGATCAACGGGACCCCGCACGTGAGCAGTTCTTC,TRBJ2-1,TRBV24-1,15,many,.
CASSLGGAGRSYEQYF,TGTGCCAGCAGTTTAGGGGGGGCAGGGCGGTCCTACGAGCAGTACTTC,TRBJ2-7,TRBV12-3/TRBV12-4,16,.,.
CANPTGASRHTGELFF,TGTGCCAACCCGACAGGGGCCAGCCGACACACCGGGGAGCTGTTTTTT,TRBJ2-2,TRBV7-2,16,many,TRBD1
CASSQGDRVHGYTF,TGTGCCAGCAGCCAAGGGGACAGGGTCCATGGCTACACCTTC,TRBJ1-2,TRBV3-1,14,.,TRBD1
CAWSRTGDWSYNEQFF,TGTGCCTGGAGTAGAACAGGAGATTGGTCCTACAATGAGCAGTTCTTC,TRBJ2-1,TRBV30,16,.,.
CASSLRQGVRNEQFF,TGCGCCAGCAGCTTGCGACAGGGCGTAAGGAATGAGCAGTTCTTC,TRBJ2-1,TRBV5-1,15,.,TRBD1
CASSPTRENIQYF,TGTGCCAGCAGCCCCACCCGGGAAAACATTCAGTACTTC,TRBJ2-4,TRBV9,13,.,.
CSVGQFIQETQYF,TGCAGCGTGGGACAGTTTATACAAGAGACCCAGTACTTC,TRBJ2-5,TRBV29-1,13,many,TRBD1
CASSLADITREKLFF,TGTGCCAGCAGCTTAGCGGACATAACGAGGGAAAAACTGTTTTTT,TRBJ1-4,TRBV7-2,15,many,.
CSARARAYEETQYF,TGCAGTGCTAGAGCGAGGGCTTACGAAGAGACCCAGTACTTC,TRBJ2-5,TRBV20-1,14,many,.
CASSLARRQLGEQYF,TGTGCCAGCAGCTTAGCTCGGCGGCAGCTGGGCGAGCAGTACTTC,TRBJ2-7,TRBV7-2,15,.,.
CASSFGAIPTGEQYF,TGTGCCAGCAGCTTTGGGGCAATACCAACAGGGGAGCAGTACTTC,TRBJ2-7,TRBV7-2,15,.,.
CASSLVWGSTDTQYF,TGTGCCAGCAGCTTAGTTTGGGGGAGCACAGATACGCAGTATTTT,TRBJ2-3,TRBV7-2,15,many,.
CSARGARDLTDTQYF,TGCAGTGCTAGAGGAGCCAGAGACCTCACAGATACGCAGTATTTT,TRBJ2-3,TRBV20-1,15,many,.
CSARANANTEAFF,TGCAGTGCTAGAGCTAACGCGAACACTGAAGCTTTCTTT,TRBJ1-1,TRBV20-1,13,many,.
CAISEARTVSGEKLFF,TGTGCCATCAGTGAGGCTCGGACAGTCTCCGGTGAAAAACTGTTTTTT,TRBJ1-4,TRBV10-3,16,many,.
CASTRTGENTEAFF,TGCGCCAGCACCAGGACAGGGGAGAACACTGAAGCTTTCTTT,TRBJ1-1,TRBV5-1,14,few,TRBD1
CASSLESAGLYTEAFF,TGCGCCAGCAGCTTGGAAAGTGCAGGCCTGTACACTGAAGCTTTCTTT,TRBJ1-1,TRBV5-1,16,.,.
CSAPRGGGLTDTQYF,TGCAGTGCCCCTCGAGGCGGGGGGTTGACAGATACGCAGTATTTT,TRBJ2-3,TRBV20-1,15,many,TRBD2
CSALQGRPPLHF,TGCAGTGCTTTACAGGGGCGTCCACCCCTCCACTTT,TRBJ1-6,TRBV20-1,12,many,TRBD1
CASSGGLAETQYF,TGTGCCAGCAGCGGGGGACTAGCGGAGACCCAGTACTTC,TRBJ2-5,TRBV9,13,few,TRBD2
CSASEGPRSTEAFF,TGCAGTGCTAGTGAGGGGCCTCGTAGCACTGAAGCTTTCTTT,TRBJ1-1,TRBV20-1,14,many,.
CASTGQGITEAFF,TGTGCCAGCACCGGACAGGGGATCACTGAAGCTTTCTTT,TRBJ1-1,TRBV12-3/TRBV12-4,13,few,TRBD1
CASSQAAGNYNEQFF,TGTGCCAGCAGCCAAGCGGCCGGAAACTACAATGAGCAGTTCTTC,TRBJ2-1,TRBV4-2,15,.,.
CASSPHNEQYF,TGTGCCAGCAGCCCTCACAACGAGCAGTACTTC,TRBJ2-7,TRBV7-9,11,.,.
CASSYGGADTHYF,TGTGCCAGCAGTTACGGAGGGGCAGATACGCATTATTTT,TRBJ2-3,TRBV6-5,13,.,.